These 19 T cell receptor beta chains came from one sample sequenced in a study of blood T cell repertoires in COVID-19. Profiled with immunoSEQ multiplex PCR; TCRdb holds only in-frame clones, not every one. The table records 250,000 to 400,000 clones, 85% to 90% of them present only once. Sequencing used peripheral blood. The origin of the receptors is a woman aged 30 to 39 with COVID-19, enrolled during active disease.

The CDR3 reads CAIRLTSGSDEQYF. The CDR3 DNA is TGTGCCATCAGATTAACTAGCGGGAGCGACGAGCAGTACTTC. The rearrangement joins TRBV10-3 to TRBJ2-7; 11 nucleotides line up with TRBD2. This CDR3 is 14 amino acids long. V shed 6 bases and J 5 bases; nucleotides not matched to a gene: 6. Germline assignment: CDR1 ENHRY and CDR2 SYGVKD.

The chain couples TRBV11-2 to TRBJ2-3; TRBD2 matches at 8 bases. The ends lost 1 base at V and 2 bases at J; junction bases unmatched: 11. The CDR3 loop spans 18 amino acids. CDR1 and CDR2 from the germline V gene are SGHAT and FQNNGV. CDR3 DNA: TGTGCCAGCAGCTTAGGGGGCCCTGGCGGGGGGTCCACAGATACGCAGTATTTT. It codes for CASSLGGPGGGSTDTQYF.

The chain combines TRBV2 with TRBJ1-3; TRBD1 might be the D (6 bases). In germline, CDR1 is SNHLY, CDR2 FYNNEI. Deletions cut 5 bases from V and 0 bases from J, with 17 bases between. The CDR3 is 17 residues long. The CDR3 is CASSNTPGTSSGNTIYF. The CDR3 DNA is TGTGCCAGCAGTAATACCCCCGGGACATCCTCTGGAAACACCATATATTTT.

The rearrangement links TRBV5-1 to TRBJ2-7; TRBD2 aligns across 10 bases. The CDR3 is made up of 16 amino acids. V dropped 4 bases and J dropped 5; count of bases not matched to a gene: 12. Germline-derived CDR1 and CDR2 are SGHRS and YFSETQ. The CDR3 reads CASSRQSTSGLDEQYF. The CDR3 DNA is TGCGCCAGCAGCCGACAATCGACTAGCGGGTTGGACGAGCAGTACTTC.

The table lists this clone with a few counts. The rearrangement links TRBV30 to TRBJ2-6; D call uncertain. The germline V gene encodes CDR1 GTSNPN and CDR2 SVGIG (reference sequence). The V end was cut by 0 bases, the J end by 0 bases, with 9 bases between. This CDR3 comprises 16 residues. CDR3 sequence reads: CAWSVVYGSGANVLTF. The CDR3 bases are TGTGCCTGGAGTGTAGTCTACGGCTCTGGGGCCAACGTCCTGACTTTC.

This rearrangement joins TRBV6-1 to TRBJ1-4; D uncertain. V was clipped by 3 bases and J by 7 bases, with 15 bases between them. This CDR3 spans 15 amino acids. Germline assignment: CDR1 MNHNS and CDR2 SASEGT. In DNA, the CDR3 is TGTGCCAGCAGTGAGGGAGGTAATGATGGTGAAAAACTGTTTTTT. The encoded protein is CASSEGGNDGEKLFF.

The rearrangement joins TRBV6-5 to TRBJ2-7, with 9 bases identical to TRBD1. This CDR3 spans 14 amino acids. V shed 6 bases, J shed 2 bases, and the junction held 5 bases outside the gene matches. CDR1 MNHEY and CDR2 SVGAGI come from the germline V gene. CDR3 region: CASSLWTGAYEQYF. The CDR3 nucleotides read TGTGCCAGCAGCCTGTGGACAGGGGCCTACGAGCAGTACTTC.

The V gene is TRBV11-2, the J gene TRBJ1-3; 9 bases match TRBD1. The germline V gene encodes CDR1 SGHAT and CDR2 FQNNGV. This CDR3 has 17 residues. V gave up 1 base and J gave up 4 bases; unmatched junction bases: 8. DNA for the CDR3: TGTGCCAGCAGCTTAGCGCCCGGGACAGGGAGAGGAAACACCATATATTTT. Residues: CASSLAPGTGRGNTIYF.

The chain combines TRBV5-5 with TRBJ1-5, with D possibly matching TRBD1 (6 bases). The CDR3 contains 16 residues. V was pared by 3 bases and J by 0 bases, with 13 bases between. The germline CDR1 and CDR2 sequences are SGHKS and YYEKEE (reference sequence). CDR3 nucleotides: TGTGCCAGCAGCTCCGGACAGCCATATAGCAATCAGCCCCAGCATTTT. Amino acid sequence: CASSSGQPYSNQPQHF.

V is TRBV10-2 and J is TRBJ1-5; D gene ambiguous. Germline V CDR1 and CDR2: WSHSY, SAAADI. The V gene lost 0 bases and the J gene lost 5 bases, with 8 bases spanning the gap. This CDR3 is 14 amino acids long. CDR3 sequence (DNA): TGCGCCAGCAGTGAGTCCCAGGTGGATCAGCCCCAGCATTTT. Its translation: CASSESQVDQPQHF.

CDR3: CASSVEGGNYNEQFF. CDR3 nucleotide sequence: TGTGCCAGCAGCGTAGAGGGGGGGAACTACAATGAGCAGTTCTTC. The rearrangement joins TRBV9 to TRBJ2-1, with a tentative D call TRBD2 (7 bases). V lost 0 bases and J 3 bases, leaving 10 bases between the germline ends. The CDR3 is 15 residues long. Germline CDR1 reads SGDLS; CDR2 reads YYNGEE. The whole variable domain, remainder taken from reference TRBV9 and TRBJ2-1, is DSGVTQTPKHLITATGQRVTLRCSPRSGDLSVYWYQQSLDQGLQFLIQYYNGEERAKGNILERFSAQQFPDLHSELNLSSLELGDSALYFCASSVEGGNYNEQFFGPGTRLTVL.

The chain uses TRBV5-4 and TRBJ2-5; perhaps TRBD1 as D (7 bases). CDR3 length: 11 amino acids. Trimming took off 2 bases at V and 12 bases at J, with 11 bases between the two ends. CDR1 is SGHNT and CDR2 is YYREEE in the germline V gene (reference sequence). The CDR3 bases are TGTGCCAGCAGCTTAGGGGGGACAGAGTACTTC. It is translated as CASSLGGTEYF.

The rearrangement uses TRBV15 and TRBJ2-6, with TRBD2 identical over 10 bases. The CDR3 length is 18 residues. Germline-derived CDR1 and CDR2 are LNHNV and YYDKDF (reference sequence). The junction had 4 bases not matched to a gene; V was cut back by 1 base and J by 1 base. The CDR3 reads CATSRVSGRGSGANVLTF. In DNA form, the CDR3 reads TGTGCCACCAGCAGAGTGAGCGGGAGGGGGTCTGGGGCCAACGTCCTGACTTTC.

The chain links TRBV19 to TRBJ1-1, with TRBD1 identical over 8 bases. The CDR3 sequence is 15 residues long. V dropped 8 bases and J dropped 5; count of bases not matched to a gene: 13. CDR1 and CDR2 (germline): LNHDA, SQIVND (reference sequence). CDR3 DNA sequence: TGTGCCAGTTATCCCTCCGGGACAGGTTGGACTGAAGCTTTCTTT. Translation: CASYPSGTGWTEAFF.

The chain is built from TRBV21-1 and TRBJ1-2. TRBV21-1 is a known pseudogene. The CDR3 contains 17 residues. In nucleotides, the CDR3 is TGTGCCAGCAGCTTATACTGGACCGGGATCTCGATTTATGGCTACACCTTC. Its protein is CASSLYWTGISIYGYTF.

A single count supports this clone. CDR3 amino acids: CASSVSASGRGDEQYF. CDR3 bases: TGTGCCAGCAGCGTGTCGGCGAGCGGGAGAGGCGACGAGCAGTACTTC. This chain joins TRBV9 and TRBJ2-7; TRBD2 aligns across 8 bases. The CDR3 spans 16 residues. V lost 2 bases, J lost 5 bases, and 12 bases stayed unmatched. CDR1 is SGDLS and CDR2 is YYNGEE in the germline V gene. The full variable domain, rest sourced from reference TRBV9 and TRBJ2-7, is DSGVTQTPKHLITATGQRVTLRCSPRSGDLSVYWYQQSLDQGLQFLIQYYNGEERAKGNILERFSAQQFPDLHSELNLSSLELGDSALYFCASSVSASGRGDEQYFGPGTRLTVT.

The chain couples TRBV30 to TRBJ1-4; D remains unclear. Looked up from germline, CDR1 is GTSNPN and CDR2 is SVGIG (reference sequence). Trimming pared 2 bases from V and 4 bases from J, leaving 11 bases between. This CDR3 has 14 residues. The CDR3 loop is CAWSLYSFNEKLFF. Written as DNA, the CDR3 is TGTGCCTGGAGTTTGTATAGCTTTAATGAAAAACTGTTTTTT.

V usage is TRBV11-2 and J usage is TRBJ2-3; the D gene is possibly TRBD1 (5 bases). V was cut by 5 bases and J by 2 bases, with 11 bases left in between. CDR3 size: 14 residues. Germline V gene lookup returns CDR1 SGHAT and CDR2 FQNNGV. The DNA for the CDR3 is TGTGCCAGCAGCCGAGACAGATTCACAGATACGCAGTATTTT. It codes for CASSRDRFTDTQYF.

This chain joins TRBV11-2 and TRBJ2-3; 9 bases match TRBD1. J lost 2 bases, V lost 5 bases, and 8 bases had no gene match. The CDR3 spans 16 residues. Germline lookup yields CDR1 SGHAT and CDR2 FQNNGV. Here the CDR3 reads CASSRSGTGLTDTQYF. As DNA, the CDR3 is TGTGCCAGCAGCCGTTCCGGGACAGGGCTCACAGATACGCAGTATTTT.